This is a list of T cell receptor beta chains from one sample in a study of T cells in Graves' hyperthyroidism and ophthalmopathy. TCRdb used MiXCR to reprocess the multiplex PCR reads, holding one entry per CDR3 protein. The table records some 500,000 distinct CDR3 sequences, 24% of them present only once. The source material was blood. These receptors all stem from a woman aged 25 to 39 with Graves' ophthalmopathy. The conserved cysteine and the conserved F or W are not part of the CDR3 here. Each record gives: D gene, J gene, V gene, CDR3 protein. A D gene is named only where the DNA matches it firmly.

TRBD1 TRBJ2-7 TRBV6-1 ASSLGTGATYEQY
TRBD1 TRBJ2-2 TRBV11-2 ASSPGQGRLSTGELF
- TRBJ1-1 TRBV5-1 ASSPDIVNTEAF
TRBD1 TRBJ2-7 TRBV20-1 SAERGTGYEQY
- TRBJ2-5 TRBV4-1 ASSQEGQQETQY
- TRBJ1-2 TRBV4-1 ASSQVGQRYYGYT
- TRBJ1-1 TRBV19 ASSKLSGATEAF
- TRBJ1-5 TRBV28 ASTPLGNQPQH
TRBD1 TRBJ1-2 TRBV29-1 SVRQGLYGYT
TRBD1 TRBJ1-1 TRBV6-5 ASSYSGTATEAF
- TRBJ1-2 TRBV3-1 ASSQGPGRADYGYT
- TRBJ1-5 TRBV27 ASSFPARTGQPQH
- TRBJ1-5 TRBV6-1 ASRRGSQSNQPQH
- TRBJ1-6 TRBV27 ASSGGAGSPLH
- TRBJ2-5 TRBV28 ASTPGAGLQETQY
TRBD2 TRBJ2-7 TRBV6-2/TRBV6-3 ASSYDSLAGGPYEQY